One and the same sample provided the 6 T cell receptor beta chains below, sequenced in a study of human T cells and chemical hapten exposure. TCRdb analysed the RACE reads with MiXCR anew, one entry per CDR3 protein. The table has approximately 79,000 distinct CDR3 sequences, 8.5% seen once. Time point defined: pre-sensitization, week 0. Treatment given: therapeutic diphenylcyclopropenone sensitization with weekly scalp DPC. This material consisted of whole blood, taken in connection with sensitization to the hapten diphenylcyclopropenone (DPC). These receptor sequences come from a man between 35 and 55 years old with alopecia areata. Some clones in this sample may be carry-over from other donors' samples.

This clonotype was seen repeatedly, ten times or more. The chain carries TRBV12-3 or TRBV12-4 and TRBJ1-6; D ambiguous. Trimming cost V 0 bases and J 5 bases, with 2 bases left between them. The CDR3 contains 13 residues. Here the CDR3 DNA reads TGTGCCAGCAGTTTAGCGAATAATTCACCCCTCCACTTT. This translates into CASSLANNSPLHF.

This clonotype was counted a few times. The chain joins TRBV7-2 to TRBJ2-1; 8 nucleotides align to TRBD2. This CDR3 has 15 amino acids. V was pared by 1 base and J by 8 bases, with 7 bases of the junction left unmatched. Germline V gene sequence: CDR1 SGHTA, CDR2 FQGNSA. This CDR3 is CASSLEAGAAYEQFF. The CDR3 coding sequence is TGTGCCAGCAGCTTAGAAGCGGGAGCTGCCTATGAGCAGTTCTTC.

This clonotype was counted at least ten times. The J gene is TRBJ2-2, the V gene TRBV11-3; D is uncertain. CDR1 and CDR2 (germline): SGHNT, YENEEA. V was clipped by 1 base and J by 1 base, with 7 bases between them. This CDR3 contains 15 residues. As DNA, the CDR3 is TGTGCCAGCAGCTTAGGAGCGAGGAACACCGGGGAGCTGTTTTTT. Translation gives CASSLGARNTGELFF.

This clonotype was detected only a few times. The chain has TRBV14 and TRBJ1-3; D call uncertain. V was trimmed by 1 base and J by 0 bases, leaving 10 bases between them. The CDR3 consists of 16 residues. Looked up from germline, CDR1 is SGHDN and CDR2 is FVKESK. The CDR3 nucleotides read TGTGCCAGCAGCCAAGGTGGCAGACACTCTGGAAACACCATATATTTT. Encoded protein: CASSQGGRHSGNTIYF.

There are a few counts of this clonotype. V usage is TRBV5-1 and J usage is TRBJ2-1, with TRBD2 identical over 9 bases. The junction had 10 bases not matched to a gene; V was cut back by 4 bases and J by 8 bases. This CDR3 contains 15 residues. The V gene's germline CDR1 is SGHRS and CDR2 YFSETQ. The chain's CDR3 is CASSSTPSGIDEQFF. The CDR3 nucleotides are TGCGCCAGCAGCAGCACCCCTAGCGGGATCGATGAGCAGTTCTTC.

The rearrangement links TRBV6-2 or TRBV6-3 to TRBJ1-5; D not resolved. Germline assignment: CDR1 MNHEY and CDR2 SVGEGT. The CDR3 extends over 14 amino acids. V gave up 5 bases and J gave up 2 bases, with 10 bases separating them. The CDR3 nucleotides read TGTGCCAGCAGTCGAGGGTCGGGCAATCAGCCCCAGCATTTT. Protein: CASSRGSGNQPQHF.